This TCR beta chain was obtained from a study of blood T cell repertoires in COVID-19. About the research overall: COVID-19 samples from acute and convalescent phases originated in the United States, Italy and Spain.

Original handling: Estimation of nucleated cell counts was performed using reference gene primer amplification. Measured with immunoSEQ multiplex PCR; TCRdb has only the in-frame clones, and not every one. Clone size and the V and J calls come from that table; the DNA yielded D and trimming. The sample consists of under 300,000 clones, roughly 80% of them appearing once. The CDR3 covers 15 residues. With 2 bases clipped from V and 9 bases from J, the junction kept 6 bases outside the gene matches. Looked up from germline, CDR1 is ENHRY and CDR2 is SYGVKD. The source is a woman aged 18-29 years with acute or convalescent COVID-19. The sample was peripheral blood. V is TRBV10-3 and J is TRBJ2-1; 11 nucleotides agree with TRBD2. The chain's CDR3 is CAISEELLAGVEQFF. The CDR3 DNA follows: TGTGCCATCAGTGAGGAGTTACTAGCGGGAGTTGAGCAGTTCTTC.